This TCR beta chain was found in a study of blood T cell repertoires in COVID-19. The data were produced by immunoSEQ multiplex PCR, yet TCRdb's version contains in-frame clones alone and is incomplete. Of 250,000 or so clones in the sample, about 86% were seen once. The CDR3 runs 13 residues. The V end was cut by 2 bases, the J end by 2 bases, with 6 bases between. Germline V gene lookup returns CDR1 SGHTA and CDR2 FQGTGA. The chain links TRBV7-3 to TRBJ1-1, with a weak D call TRBD1 (5 bases). Sequencing input: peripheral blood. The clonotype originates from a man aged 80 or over with acute or convalescent COVID-19. This CDR3 reads CASSLDRNTEAFF. The CDR3 bases are TGTGCCAGCAGCTTAGACAGAAACACTGAAGCTTTCTTT.